This TCR beta chain was obtained from a study of cytomegalovirus exposure and HLA in healthy donors. The donors were members of the approximately 130-subject validation cohort (separate from the approximately 670-subject first cohort). Worth noting for this clone: Its antigen is not identified.

General observations from the study: While the bulk of TCR sequences proved rare, some public TCRs turned up in many donors. Cytomegalovirus-associated TCR beta chains were listed, numbering some 180. In vitro assays verified that three CMV-associated chains recognized CMV antigens specifically.

Clones were read by immunoSEQ multiplex PCR, and TCRdb kept only the in-frame ones, dropping some. The table records 100,000 to 150,000 clones, about 90% of them present only once. The sample taken for sequencing was PBMCs. The source of this sequence is a young woman in good health and CMV-seronegative.

In nucleotides, the CDR3 is TGTGCCAGCAGTTTTTTACAGGACGGGGGCTACACCTTC. Translation gives CASSFLQDGGYTF. The V and J genes are TRBV27 and TRBJ1-2, with a possible D match to TRBD1 (5 bases). Germline loops: CDR1 MNHEY, CDR2 SMNVEV (reference sequence). CDR3 size: 13 residues. V lost 3 bases, J lost 8 bases, and 13 bases lay in between.